The rows below give T cell receptor beta chains drawn from one sample of a study of cytomegalovirus exposure and HLA in healthy donors. Method: immunoSEQ multiplex PCR; TCRdb's copy keeps in-frame clones and lacks some. Found here are 300,000 or so clones, roughly four fifths of them singletons; the top ten hold roughly 2%. The sample consisted of PBMCs. These receptor sequences come from a woman aged 40 to 55 in good health and CMV-seropositive. The CDR3 runs from the conserved cysteine through the conserved F or W. The D gene is left open where the match is weak. A row's size may be missing; if present it is once, few, many or a size class.

D	V	size	J	DNA	CDR3
TRBD2	TRBV6-5	-	TRBJ2-4	TGTGCCAGCAGTTACAAGGGACGGGGGGGAAACATTCAGTACTTC	CASSYKGRGGNIQYF
TRBD2	TRBV6-1	-	TRBJ2-2	TGTGCCAGCAGTGAGGTAGGACTAGCGCCGAACACCGGGGAGCTGTTTTTT	CASSEVGLAPNTGELFF
TRBD1	TRBV10-3	-	TRBJ2-7	TGTGCCATTGGGGGACAGCCCTACGAGCAGTACTTC	CAIGGQPYEQYF
TRBD2	TRBV4-1	-	TRBJ2-5	TGCGCCAGCAGCCAAGAGGGGAGGGTGGAGACCCAGTACTTC	CASSQEGRVETQYF
TRBD1	TRBV10-3	-	TRBJ1-1	TGTGCCATCGGTATGGCAGGGGGCTTTTACACTGAAGCTTTCTTT	CAIGMAGGFYTEAFF
-	TRBV11-3	-	TRBJ2-1	TGTGCCAGCAGCTTAGTGAGCTATGAGCAGTTCTTC	CASSLVSYEQFF
-	TRBV6-5	-	TRBJ2-5	TGTGCCAGCAGTTACGTGGGGGGTAGCCAAGAGACCCAGTACTTC	CASSYVGGSQETQYF
-	TRBV5-4	-	TRBJ1-4	TGTGCCAGCAGGCCGGCGGGAATAACTAATGAAAAACTGTTTTTT	CASRPAGITNEKLFF
-	TRBV11-2	-	TRBJ1-2	TGTGCCAGCAGCTTAGATCAGACAGCCTACTATGGCTACACCTTC	CASSLDQTAYYGYTF
-	TRBV13	-	TRBJ1-4	TGTGCCAGCAGCTTGTACCCAGCAGCGGAAAAACTGTTTTTT	CASSLYPAAEKLFF
-	TRBV7-2	-	TRBJ2-1	TGTGCCAGCAGCCTCAGCTCCTACAATGAGCAGTTCTTC	CASSLSSYNEQFF
-	TRBV30	-	TRBJ2-1	TGTGCCTGGGGGAGCGGCCCTGGGTTTTACAATGAGCAGTTCTTC	CAWGSGPGFYNEQFF
-	TRBV28	once	TRBJ1-2	TGTGCCAGCAGTTTACGGCCGGAGGGAAGGCCGGATGGCTACACCTTC	CASSLRPEGRPDGYTF
TRBD1	TRBV6-6	few	TRBJ2-1	TGTGCCAGCAAAGGCCGAGACAGGGACAATGAGCAGTTCTTC	CASKGRDRDNEQFF
TRBD1	TRBV7-9	-	TRBJ1-5	TGTGCCAGCAGCTTCGACAGGGGTCGCGGCAATCAGCCCCAGCATTTT	CASSFDRGRGNQPQHF
-	TRBV27	-	TRBJ2-1	TGTGCCAGCAGTCCCCGGGCGACTAGCTCCTACAATGAGCAGTTCTTC	CASSPRATSSYNEQFF
TRBD2	TRBV7-9	-	TRBJ2-1	TGTGCCAGCAGCCCGACTAGCGGGAGGGTTCGGAATGAGCAGTTCTTC	CASSPTSGRVRNEQFF
-	TRBV30	-	TRBJ1-5	TGTGCCTGGAGACGAGGAGGGCCCCAGCATTTT	CAWRRGGPQHF
TRBD1	TRBV6-5	-	TRBJ1-5	TGTGCCAGCAGCCCCTACAGGGGCAGGAATCAGCCCCAGCATTTT	CASSPYRGRNQPQHF
-	TRBV7-9	few	TRBJ1-3	TGTGCCAGCAGCCCTAGGAGGGCGGGAAACACCATATATTTT	CASSPRRAGNTIYF
TRBD1	TRBV19	-	TRBJ2-4	TGTGCCAGTACCAATTTTGGGGACAGGGAGGAAAACATTCAGTACTTC	CASTNFGDREENIQYF
TRBD2	TRBV5-1	-	TRBJ2-7	TGCGCCAGCAGCTTGGTGGCGGGAGGAATCTACGAGCAGTACTTC	CASSLVAGGIYEQYF
-	TRBV11-3	few	TRBJ2-1	TGTGCCAGCAGCAGGAGCGCTAATGAGCAGTTCTTC	CASSRSANEQFF
-	TRBV28	-	TRBJ2-7	TGTGCCAGCAGTCCTCCGGATAGCGGGCAGTACTTC	CASSPPDSGQYF
-	TRBV7-2	-	TRBJ1-6	TGTGCCAGCAGCTTCCCGGATAATTCACCCCTCCACTTT	CASSFPDNSPLHF
-	TRBV9	-	TRBJ2-6	TGTGCCAGCAGCGTAGATGGGAGTGCTGGGGCCAACGTCCTGACTTTC	CASSVDGSAGANVLTF
TRBD2	TRBV7-3	-	TRBJ2-1	TGTGCCAGCAGCCCCTCAGCGGGAGGGCCGCATGAGCAGTTCTTC	CASSPSAGGPHEQFF
TRBD2	TRBV27	-	TRBJ2-7	TGTGCCAGCAGTTTGAGGTCCCCAGGGGAGCTAGCGGGAGGGCCACCCTACGAGCAGTACTTC	CASSLRSPGELAGGPPYEQYF
TRBD1	TRBV10-2	-	TRBJ2-7	TGCGCCAGCTCCGGGACAGGGTACGAGCAGTACTTC	CASSGTGYEQYF
TRBD1	TRBV28	-	TRBJ2-7	TGTGCCAGCAGTTTTGACAGGGCTTCCTACGAGCAGTACTTC	CASSFDRASYEQYF
-	TRBV28	-	TRBJ1-3	TGTGCCAGCAGTTTATTGGCAGCTGGAAACACCATATATTTT	CASSLLAAGNTIYF
-	TRBV6-5	-	TRBJ2-7	TGTGCCAGCAGTTACTCGACTGGGCAGGGTACCTACGAGCAGTACTTC	CASSYSTGQGTYEQYF
-	TRBV5-4	-	TRBJ1-4	TGCGCCAGCAGCCCGAACAACATGGAGTCCGAAAAACTGTTTTTT	CASSPNNMESEKLFF
-	TRBV30	-	TRBJ2-3	TGTGCCGGCGGTCGGACTACAGATACGCAGTATTTT	CAGGRTTDTQYF
-	TRBV6-1	once	TRBJ2-7	TGTGCCAGCAGTCCCTCGGGAGTATACGAGCAGTACTTC	CASSPSGVYEQYF
-	TRBV27	-	TRBJ1-6	TGTGCCAGCAGTTTAACCACAGGGCTGGATAATTCACCCCTCCACTTT	CASSLTTGLDNSPLHF
-	TRBV2	many	TRBJ1-4	TGTGCCAGCAGTGGGGACACGTCAACTAATGAAAAACTGTTTTTT	CASSGDTSTNEKLFF
TRBD2	TRBV10-3	-	TRBJ2-1	TGTGCCATCCAAAAGGAGGGAGGGCAAAGAAATGAGCAGTTCTTC	CAIQKEGGQRNEQFF
-	TRBV6-1	-	TRBJ1-1	TGTGCCAGCAGTGAAGGACCTATGGTGGGAGGGAAAGGGAACACTGAAGCTTTCTTT	CASSEGPMVGGKGNTEAFF
TRBD2	TRBV5-6	-	TRBJ2-1	TGTGCCAGCAGCTTGCCGGCGGGAGGAGGCAATGAGCAGTTCTTC	CASSLPAGGGNEQFF
TRBD1	TRBV7-9	-	TRBJ1-4	TGTGCCAGCAGCTTGGCGAGGGGGCCGGTTAATGAAAAACTGTTTTTT	CASSLARGPVNEKLFF
-	TRBV4-2	-	TRBJ1-2	TGTGCCAGCAGCCAAGATCCTGGACAAGCTAACTATGGCTACACCTTC	CASSQDPGQANYGYTF
TRBD2	TRBV4-1	-	TRBJ2-7	TGCGCCAGCAGCCAAGAGACCACTAGCGGGAGTCGTCGGTACTTC	CASSQETTSGSRRYF
TRBD2	TRBV6-4	-	TRBJ2-7	TGTGCCAGCAGCCGAAGCTGGGGACTAGGAGACGAGCAGTACTTC	CASSRSWGLGDEQYF
TRBD2	TRBV30	-	TRBJ2-3	TGTGCCTGGAGTATAGCGGGAGGGCCGGAAGATACGCAGTATTTT	CAWSIAGGPEDTQYF
-	TRBV2	-	TRBJ1-6	TGTGCCAGCAGAGTAGCTGAGAATTCACCCCTCCACTTT	CASRVAENSPLHF
-	TRBV6-1	-	TRBJ1-5	TGTGCCAGCAGTGAAGCGGCAGGGGGCAATCAGCCCCAGCATTTT	CASSEAAGGNQPQHF
TRBD2	TRBV7-9	-	TRBJ2-1	TGTGCCAGCAGCTTTTCTACTAGCGGGAGTTTCGAGCAGTTCTTC	CASSFSTSGSFEQFF
-	TRBV5-1	-	TRBJ2-1	TGCGCCAGCAGCCTGCAATGGAGCTCCTACAATGAGCAGTTCTTC	CASSLQWSSYNEQFF
TRBD2	TRBV11-1	-	TRBJ2-7	TGTGCCAGCAGTTTCACGGGACTAGCGGGAGTCTACGAGCAGTACTTC	CASSFTGLAGVYEQYF
TRBD1	TRBV6-1	-	TRBJ2-7	TGTGCCAGCAGACAAACAGGGGGTGGTTACGAGCAGTACTTC	CASRQTGGGYEQYF
TRBD2	TRBV6-1	-	TRBJ2-5	TGTGCCAGCCTGCGCGGGAGTATGGCAGAGACCCAGTACTTC	CASLRGSMAETQYF
-	TRBV5-1	-	TRBJ1-3	TGCGCCAGCAGCTTGGAACCGGGGGATGGAAACACCATATATTTT	CASSLEPGDGNTIYF
-	TRBV30	-	TRBJ1-2	TGTGCCTGGAGCGACGTTTTCAGGGGCGCTAACTATGGCTACACCTTC	CAWSDVFRGANYGYTF
-	TRBV27	-	TRBJ2-3	TGTGCCAGCAATTCTGGCGGGAATACAGATACGCAGTATTTT	CASNSGGNTDTQYF
TRBD2	TRBV10-3	-	TRBJ2-1	TGTGCCATCAGTGAGGGGGAGGGGAAGCAGTTCTTC	CAISEGEGKQFF
-	TRBV27	-	TRBJ1-1	TGTGCCAGCAGTCACACAGGGCTGAACACTGAAGCTTTCTTT	CASSHTGLNTEAFF
-	TRBV11-2	-	TRBJ2-1	TGTGCCAGCAGCCCACCCCCAACCGGCAATGAGCAGTTCTTC	CASSPPPTGNEQFF
TRBD2	TRBV7-2	-	TRBJ2-7	TGTGCCAGCAGCTTAGCCGCTAGCGGAACCTACGAGCAGTACTTC	CASSLAASGTYEQYF
TRBD1	TRBV19	-	TRBJ2-3	TGTGCCAGTAGACTCTTACAGGGGGCTAGCACAGATACGCAGTATTTT	CASRLLQGASTDTQYF